This note documents a single T cell receptor (beta chain) sequence. This entry belongs to a study of shared clonotypes between healthy human individuals. J was trimmed by 1 base and V by 8 bases; bases with no gene match: 9. The CDR3 is 15 residues long. The V gene's germline CDR1 is SQVTM and CDR2 ANQGSEA. Only in-frame clones appear in the TCRdb table, and some are missing; sequencing was by immunoSEQ multiplex PCR. The table includes 2 million to 3 million clones, around nine tenths detected once. The chain combines TRBV29-1 with TRBJ2-1; 9 bases fit TRBD2. The material sequenced was naive CD4+ T cells sorted from blood. Specified subset: CD45RA+ positively selected. The clonotype was recovered from a man aged 18 to 35 in good health. The CDR3 sequence: CSLRAGGGSYNEQFF. As DNA, the CDR3 is TGCAGCTTAAGAGCGGGAGGCGGTTCCTACAATGAGCAGTTCTTC.